One and the same sample provided the 29 T cell receptor beta chains below, sequenced in a study of regulatory T cells in long-lasting Graves disease (dated by TCRdb to the early 2020s). The library came from multiplex PCR. Data came from an Illumina HiSeq 4000. iRepertoire HTBI primers and Arm-PCR amplification of CDR3 regions were used to construct TCR beta libraries. TCRdb handled the public reads itself, with Q25 trimming in fastp and clone calling in MiXCR, and kept productive beta chains. Identical CDR3 protein sequences are pooled into one entry, listed with their most common genes and DNA. The sample has roughly 450,000 distinct CDR3 sequences on record, about 20% of them singletons. The ten largest make up approximately 14% of the sample. The sample's time point, from its label and the paper: persistent/refractory GD, antithyroid drugs over 5 years with positive TRAb. RNA was extracted from PBMCs in TRIzol for both TCR sequencing and RNA sequencing.

Sample: peripheral blood mononuclear cells (PBMCs), taken when the disease was refractory, from a patient treated with antithyroid drugs. These receptor sequences come from a female donor with Graves disease.

V gene TRBV4-1 combines with J gene TRBJ2-5; D gene ambiguous. The length of the CDR3 is 16 residues. Germline values: CDR1 MGHRA, CDR2 YSYEKL. V was cut by 0 bases and J by 2 bases, with 13 bases left in between. The CDR3 here is CASSQDETYRQETQYF. The CDR3 region has the DNA TGCGCCAGCAGCCAAGATGAGACTTACCGTCAAGAGACCCAGTACTTC.

This clonotype was picked up a small number of times. The chain combines TRBV20-1 with TRBJ1-1; unclear D gene. Trimming removed 7 bases at V and 1 base at J, with 10 bases between. The germline CDR1 and CDR2 sequences are DFQATT and SNEGSKA (reference sequence). The CDR3 loop spans 12 amino acids. The CDR3 spells CSVWEENTEAFF. CDR3 sequence (DNA): TGCAGTGTTTGGGAAGAGAACACTGAAGCTTTCTTT.

This rearrangement joins TRBV19 to TRBJ1-1; possible D gene TRBD1, 5 bases. The V and J ends lost 6 bases and 0 bases respectively, with 14 bases between them. The CDR3 is 15 amino acids. From germline, CDR1 is LNHDA and CDR2 SQIVND (reference sequence). In nucleotides, the CDR3 is TGTGCCAGTAGCTCGGGGCAGGCGTTGAACACTGAAGCTTTCTTT. Amino acids: CASSSGQALNTEAFF.

The J gene is TRBJ2-1, the V gene TRBV19; possible D gene TRBD1, 5 bases. The CDR3 is 14 amino acids. The V end lost 3 bases, the J end lost 3 bases, and 9 bases lay between the germline ends. Germline assignment: CDR1 LNHDA and CDR2 SQIVND (reference sequence). The CDR3 protein is CASSITDSYNEQFF. In nucleotides, the CDR3 is TGTGCCAGTAGTATTACTGACAGCTACAATGAGCAGTTCTTC.

This clonotype has a handful of counts. The rearrangement uses TRBV11-3 and TRBJ2-7; 7 bases are a match to TRBD1. The V gene's germline CDR1 is SGHNT and CDR2 YENEEA. The CDR3 spans 15 residues. V lost 5 bases, J lost 0 bases, and 7 bases stayed unmatched. This chain's CDR3 is CASSPRDRPSYEQYF. CDR3 nucleotide sequence: TGTGCCAGCAGCCCTAGGGACAGACCCTCCTACGAGCAGTACTTC. Complete variable domain (other parts from reference TRBV11-3 and TRBJ2-7): EAGVVQSPRYKIIEKKQPVAFWCNPISGHNTLYWYLQNLGQGPELLIRYENEEAVDDSQLPKDRFSAERLKGVDSTLKIQPAELGDSAVYLCASSPRDRPSYEQYFGPGTRLTVT.

This clonotype was seen repeatedly, ten times or more. The CDR3 DNA follows: TGTGCCAGCAGCCGTTTCTGGGGCAGGAACACTGAAGCTTTCTTT. Its translation is CASSRFWGRNTEAFF. The V gene is TRBV11-2, the J gene TRBJ1-1, with D perhaps TRBD1 (5 bases). CDR3 length: 15 residues. Germline values: CDR1 SGHAT, CDR2 FQNNGV. With 5 bases removed from V and 1 base from J, the gap between germline ends came to 14 bases.

The chain couples TRBV6-1 to TRBJ2-7; D gene uncertain. The ends were cut back, 6 bases at V and 2 bases at J, with 11 bases in the middle. Germline CDR1 is MNHNS and CDR2 is SASEGT. This CDR3 has 13 amino acids. The CDR3: CASRANQPYEQYF. CDR3 nucleotide sequence: TGTGCCAGCAGGGCTAACCAGCCCTACGAGCAGTACTTC.

In this sample, this clonotype turned up a few times. The chain links TRBV4-3 to TRBJ2-7; D remains unclear. V gave up 0 bases and J gave up 2 bases, with 8 bases separating them. The CDR3 spans 14 residues. The germline V gene has CDR1 LGHNA and CDR2 YSLEER. This chain's CDR3 is CASSQDLTPYEQYF. For the CDR3, the DNA is TGCGCCAGCAGCCAAGATCTCACCCCCTACGAGCAGTACTTC.

The CDR3 protein is CASSLNTAQETQYF. CDR3 DNA: TGTGCCAGCAGCTTAAATACAGCACAAGAGACCCAGTACTTC. This sequence joins TRBV7-2 and TRBJ2-5; D is unresolved. The CDR3 is 14 amino acids. V was pared by 2 bases and J by 2 bases, with 9 bases between. Germline CDR1 is SGHTA and CDR2 is FQGNSA.

The gene calls are TRBV6-1 and TRBJ2-2, with TRBD1 matching 8 bases. The CDR3 contains 16 residues. With 5 bases clipped from V and 1 base from J, the junction kept 6 bases outside the gene matches. Germline CDR1 is MNHNS and CDR2 is SASEGT. The CDR3 sequence: CASSKGQGQNTGELFF. The CDR3 DNA reads as TGTGCCAGCAGTAAAGGACAGGGCCAGAACACCGGGGAGCTGTTTTTT.

This clonotype has ten or more counts. The V gene is TRBV27, the J gene TRBJ1-1, with D unclear. From germline, CDR1 is MNHEY and CDR2 SMNVEV (reference sequence). The CDR3 extends over 14 amino acids. The V gene lost 6 bases and the J gene lost 3 bases, with 14 bases spanning the gap. Here the CDR3 DNA reads TGTGCCAGCAGACCCGAGGTGAGGGACACTGAAGCTTTCTTT. This codes for CASRPEVRDTEAFF.

This clonotype has ten or more counts. The chain is built from TRBV7-8 and TRBJ1-2; D not certain. Germline CDR1 reads SGHVS; CDR2 reads FQNEAQ. This CDR3 is 15 amino acids long. Trimming shortened V by 5 bases and J by 4 bases, and 17 bases separated the two germline ends. CDR3 sequence reads: CASSQDRYQAYGYTF. The CDR3 DNA follows: TGTGCCAGCAGCCAGGACCGTTACCAGGCCTATGGCTACACCTTC.

V and J are TRBV29-1 and TRBJ2-5, with 7 bases that match TRBD2. The CDR3 spans 13 residues. After removal of 4 bases from V and 2 bases from J, the junction contained 4 bases not matched to a gene. Per germline, CDR1 SQVTM and CDR2 ANQGSEA. Written as DNA, the CDR3 is TGCAGCGTTGGGCCGGGGGGACAAGAGACCCAGTACTTC. This encodes CSVGPGGQETQYF.

This clonotype has only a few counts. The chain carries TRBV28 and TRBJ2-4; D is undetermined. The CDR3 extends over 12 amino acids. Germline V CDR1 and CDR2: MDHEN, SYDVKM. V was trimmed by 8 bases and J by 2 bases, leaving 7 bases between them. The CDR3 is CASGLPKNIQYF. CDR3 coding DNA: TGTGCCAGCGGGTTACCCAAAAACATTCAGTACTTC.

The chain links TRBV5-5 to TRBJ1-2; 9 bases agree with TRBD1. V shed 3 bases, J shed 7 bases, and the junction held 1 base outside the gene matches. Germline lookup yields CDR1 SGHKS and CDR2 YYEKEE (reference sequence). This CDR3 has 12 residues. CDR3 in amino acids: CASSWDRVGYTF. The CDR3 DNA is TGTGCCAGCAGCTGGGACAGGGTTGGCTACACCTTC.

This chain uses TRBV29-1 with TRBJ1-2, with D possibly matching TRBD1 (6 bases). This CDR3 comprises 11 residues. V was pared by 3 bases and J by 4 bases, with 6 bases between. Per the germline V gene, CDR1 is SQVTM and CDR2 is ANQGSEA. CDR3 sequence reads: CSVEGAYGYTF. CDR3 nucleotide sequence: TGCAGCGTTGAGGGGGCCTATGGCTACACCTTC.

In this sample, this clonotype turned up many times. A junction end diverges from the germline sequence, so it may reflect a read error. J is TRBJ2-7 and V is TRBV5-1, with D possibly called TRBD1 or TRBD2 (5 bases each). This CDR3 spans 12 amino acids. Germline V CDR1 and CDR2: SGHRS, YFSETQ. The chain's CDR3 is CASSGDSYEQYF. The DNA for the CDR3 is TGTGCCAGCAGCGGTGACAGTTACGAGCAGTACTTC.

The sample holds many counts of this clonotype. Just one base apart from a much larger clone, this may be a read error. V and J are TRBV27 and TRBJ2-7; TRBD1 aligns across 7 bases. Per the germline V gene, CDR1 is MNHEY and CDR2 is SMNVEV (reference sequence). The CDR3 consists of 13 residues. V trimming: 8 bases; J trimming: 0 bases; junction bases outside the gene matches: 4. The CDR3 DNA sequence: TGTGCCAGCGGCCGGGACAGCTCCTACGAGCAGTACTTC. Translated: CASGRDSSYEQYF.

This rearrangement joins TRBV27 to TRBJ1-4; D is unresolved. V lost 5 bases and J lost 5, with 15 bases in between. Germline V lookup: CDR1 MNHEY, CDR2 SMNVEV (reference sequence). The CDR3 has 15 amino acids. The CDR3, as DNA: TGTGCCAGCAGTCCCCGGAGCAGTATAAATGAAAAACTGTTTTTT. This gives the protein CASSPRSSINEKLFF.

The chain uses TRBV20-1 and TRBJ2-7; TRBD2 might be the D (5 bases). Trimming left V 4 bases short and J 1 base short, with 11 bases between. Per germline, CDR1 DFQATT and CDR2 SNEGSKA (reference sequence). CDR3 length: 13 residues. The CDR3 reads CSAILRDSYEQYF. Written as DNA, the CDR3 is TGCAGTGCTATACTACGGGATTCCTACGAGCAGTACTTC.

There are a few counts of this clonotype. This rearrangement joins TRBV28 to TRBJ2-1; 14 bases fit TRBD2. V was pared by 6 bases and J by 4 bases, with 8 bases of the junction left unmatched. The CDR3 spans 17 residues. Germline CDR1 reads MDHEN; CDR2 reads SYDVKM. CDR3 DNA sequence: TGTGCCAGCAGCTTAGGGGGACTAGCGGGAGTTTACAATGAGCAGTTCTTC. It is translated as CASSLGGLAGVYNEQFF.

This clonotype was counted many times. This chain joins TRBV19 and TRBJ1-1, with D hard to call. Trimming stripped 1 base from V and 1 base from J, with 7 bases between. The CDR3 length is 14 residues. Germline assignment: CDR1 LNHDA and CDR2 SQIVND (reference sequence). CDR3 bases: TGTGCCAGTAGTATAGCCCCGAGGAACACTGAAGCTTTCTTT. Amino acid sequence: CASSIAPRNTEAFF.

The table lists this clonotype with many counts. The rearrangement joins TRBV28 to TRBJ1-1; TRBD1 might be the D (5 bases). There are 16 residues in the CDR3. Trimming pared 5 bases from V and 0 bases from J, leaving 16 bases between. CDR1 and CDR2 from the germline V gene are MDHEN and SYDVKM. In DNA, the CDR3 is TGTGCCAGCAGTCCCCGGGCCGACAGCATGAACACTGAAGCTTTCTTT. Protein: CASSPRADSMNTEAFF. The variable domain in full, completed from reference TRBV28 and TRBJ1-1, reads DVKVTQSSRYLVKRTGEKVFLECVQDMDHENMFWYRQDPGLGLRLIYFSYDVKMKEKGDIPEGYSVSREKKERFSLILESASTNQTSMYLCASSPRADSMNTEAFFGQGTRLTVV.

This clonotype was seen at least ten times. V gene TRBV7-2 combines with J gene TRBJ2-5; D might be TRBD2 (5 bases). The CDR3 totals 13 residues. Germline lookup yields CDR1 SGHTA and CDR2 FQGNSA. Trimming cost V 3 bases and J 2 bases, with 7 bases left between them. The CDR3 here is CASSFTSQETQYF. The CDR3 bases are TGTGCCAGCAGCTTTACTAGTCAAGAGACCCAGTACTTC.

This clonotype was seen a few times. The chain couples TRBV30 to TRBJ1-4, with D hard to call. In germline, CDR1 is GTSNPN, CDR2 SVGIG (reference sequence). The CDR3 totals 10 residues. V was clipped by 2 bases and J by 6 bases, with 1 base between them. The CDR3 is CAWSHEKLFF. Written as DNA, the CDR3 is TGTGCCTGGAGTCATGAAAAACTGTTTTTT.

This rearrangement joins TRBV4-1 to TRBJ1-5; D is unclear. Germline-derived CDR1 and CDR2 are MGHRA and YSYEKL. The CDR3 contains 16 residues. The V end lost 6 bases, the J end lost 7 bases, and 22 bases lay between the germline ends. CDR3 in DNA: TGCGCCAGCAGACCAATCCACGCTTCAGGCTACCAGCCCCAGCATTTT. Translated, it gives CASRPIHASGYQPQHF.

The chain links TRBV6-1 to TRBJ2-6; no clear D. The CDR3 length is 15 residues. Germline V gives CDR1 MNHNS, CDR2 SASEGT. The germline V and J ends were trimmed by 3 bases and 0 bases, with 6 bases remaining between them. The CDR3 DNA sequence: TGTGCCAGCAGTGAGGACGCCTCTGGGGCCAACGTCCTGACTTTC. This sequence encodes CASSEDASGANVLTF.

The chain recombines TRBV14 with TRBJ2-5, with D tentatively TRBD2 (5 bases). Per germline, CDR1 SGHDN and CDR2 FVKESK. The V end was cut by 1 base, the J end by 7 bases, with 10 bases between. The CDR3 is 13 residues long. Here the CDR3 reads CASSQAPRGTQYF. The CDR3 DNA sequence: TGTGCCAGCAGCCAAGCCCCCCGGGGGACCCAGTACTTC.

This clonotype was recorded at least ten times. The chain has TRBV6-1 and TRBJ2-7; tentatively, D is TRBD1 (6 bases). The CDR3 is 16 amino acids. Germline values: CDR1 MNHNS, CDR2 SASEGT. V was clipped by 0 bases and J by 3 bases, with 15 bases between them. The CDR3 is CASSEAVGRGVYEQYF. CDR3 DNA sequence: TGTGCCAGCAGTGAAGCAGTAGGCAGGGGAGTCTACGAGCAGTACTTC.